These 15 T cell receptor beta chains came from one sample sequenced in a study of T-cell reconstitution after alpha-beta-depleted transplantation in children. For TCRbeta, the library was prepared with unique molecular identifiers. TCRdb processed the PCR reads anew with MiXCR; each CDR3 protein has one entry. The sample holds fewer than 550,000 distinct CDR3 sequences, approximately 11% seen once. The sample consisted of PBMCs from the stem cell graft donor, taken from the stem cell graft. These receptors all stem from a human donor who donated a stem cell graft to a child with acute myeloid leukemia.

This clonotype was picked up many times. The CDR3 loop is CASRLRDRAMNTEAFF. The CDR3, as DNA: TGTGCCAGCAGGCTTCGGGACAGGGCGATGAACACTGAAGCTTTCTTT. V gene TRBV12-3 or TRBV12-4 combines with J gene TRBJ1-1; 9 nucleotides align to TRBD1. CDR3 length equals 16 residues. Losses at the gene ends were 6 bases for V and 0 bases for J; bases not matched to a gene: 8.

The table lists this clonotype with a few counts. V is TRBV5-1 and J is TRBJ1-5, with D tentatively TRBD1 (5 bases). V was clipped by 0 bases and J by 2 bases, with 12 bases between them. This CDR3 spans 16 amino acids. Germline V lookup: CDR1 SGHRS, CDR2 YFSETQ. The CDR3: CASSLDGGGGNQPQHF. CDR3 in DNA: TGCGCCAGCAGCTTGGATGGGGGGGGAGGCAATCAGCCCCAGCATTTT. The full variable domain, its missing parts supplied by reference TRBV5-1 and TRBJ1-5, is KAGVTQTPRYLIKTRGQQVTLSCSPISGHRSVSWYQQTPGQGLQFLFEYFSETQRNKGNFPGRFSGRQFSNSRSEMNVSTLELGDSALYLCASSLDGGGGNQPQHFGDGTRLSIL.

The chain recombines TRBV6-2 or TRBV6-3 with TRBJ1-5; tentative D call: TRBD1 (6 bases). The CDR3 length is 16 residues. The germline gives CDR1 MNHEY, CDR2 SVGEGT. V dropped 6 bases and J dropped 1 base, with 16 bases sitting between them. CDR3 nucleotide sequence: TGTGCCAGCAGGCCTAGGGGGGAGGCAAGCAATCAGCCCCAGCATTTT. Translated: CASRPRGEASNQPQHF.

This chain links TRBV7-2 with TRBJ2-7; unclear D gene. Germline V gene data show CDR1 as SGHTA and CDR2 as FQGNSA. CDR3 length: 14 residues. V was trimmed by 4 bases and J by 5 bases, leaving 15 bases between them. The CDR3 protein is CASSWVGSNDEQYF. The CDR3 coding sequence is TGTGCCAGCAGCTGGGTCGGGTCTAATGACGAGCAGTACTTC.

This clonotype was observed a few times. The rearrangement uses TRBV4-3 and TRBJ2-1; D not resolved. The V and J ends lost 6 bases and 4 bases respectively, with 10 bases between them. Germline V gene data show CDR1 as LGHNA and CDR2 as YSLEER. This CDR3 has 13 residues. The chain's CDR3 is CASSPVSYNEQFF. The CDR3 DNA sequence: TGCGCCAGCAGTCCCGTCTCGTACAATGAGCAGTTCTTC.

The V gene is TRBV12-3 or TRBV12-4, the J gene TRBJ2-3, with 8 bases lining up with TRBD1. The CDR3 loop spans 17 amino acids. Trimming removed 1 base from V and 2 bases from J; junction bases left unmatched: 8. The CDR3 sequence: CASSLVLGTGPTDTQYF. CDR3 nucleotide sequence: TGTGCCAGCAGTTTAGTTTTGGGGACAGGCCCCACAGATACGCAGTATTTT.

This clonotype was counted a few times. This chain joins TRBV5-1 and TRBJ2-1; TRBD2 might be the D (7 bases). Germline lookup yields CDR1 SGHRS and CDR2 YFSETQ. The CDR3 contains 13 residues. With 3 bases removed from V and 9 bases from J, the gap between germline ends came to 13 bases. The CDR3 coding sequence is TGCGCCAGCAGCTCCCCGGGGGGCGGTGAGCAGTTCTTC. Translated, it gives CASSSPGGGEQFF. Together with reference TRBV5-1 and TRBJ2-1, the CDR3 gives the full variable domain: KAGVTQTPRYLIKTRGQQVTLSCSPISGHRSVSWYQQTPGQGLQFLFEYFSETQRNKGNFPGRFSGRQFSNSRSEMNVSTLELGDSALYLCASSSPGGGEQFFGPGTRLTVL.

V gene TRBV27 combines with J gene TRBJ2-3, with D perhaps TRBD1 (6 bases). Germline assignment: CDR1 MNHEY and CDR2 SMNVEV (reference sequence). Trimming pared 5 bases from V and 0 bases from J, leaving 21 bases between. This CDR3 is 18 amino acids long. This chain's CDR3 is CASSPHRVSVASTDTQYF. The CDR3 coding sequence is TGTGCCAGCAGTCCCCACAGGGTTAGTGTTGCTAGCACAGATACGCAGTATTTT.

This chain joins TRBV20-1 and TRBJ2-2; D may be TRBD2 (6 bases). The CDR3 has 16 residues. The V and J ends lost 0 bases and 2 bases respectively, with 13 bases between them. Germline V gene data show CDR1 as DFQATT and CDR2 as SNEGSKA (reference sequence). CDR3 sequence: CSARDAGLTNTGELFF. The CDR3 DNA sequence: TGCAGTGCTAGAGATGCCGGACTAACCAACACCGGGGAGCTGTTTTTT.

The DNA for the CDR3 is TGCGCCAGCAGCTTGCCAGGGGGCGATGGCTACACCTTC. It codes for CASSLPGGDGYTF. The chain couples TRBV5-1 to TRBJ1-2; TRBD1 aligns across 8 bases. The trim removed 1 base at V and 6 bases at J, leaving 2 bases unmatched. The CDR3 is 13 amino acids. Per germline, CDR1 SGHRS and CDR2 YFSETQ.

This clonotype was counted only a few times. V usage is TRBV15 and J usage is TRBJ2-5; TRBD2 agrees at 12 bases. The germline gives CDR1 LNHNV, CDR2 YYDKDF (reference sequence). J gave up 2 bases and V 1 base, and 2 bases lay outside the gene matches. The CDR3 consists of 16 residues. The chain's CDR3 is CATSRASGRVQETQYF. The CDR3, as DNA: TGTGCCACCAGCAGAGCTAGCGGGAGGGTACAAGAGACCCAGTACTTC. Complete variable domain (other parts from reference TRBV15 and TRBJ2-5): DAMVIQNPRYQVTQFGKPVTLSCSQTLNHNVMYWYQQKSSQAPKLLFHYYDKDFNNEADTPDNFQSRRPNTSFCFLDIRSPGLGDTAMYLCATSRASGRVQETQYFGPGTRLLVL.

The chain links TRBV29-1 to TRBJ2-3, with TRBD2 as a possible D gene (6 bases). V shed 0 bases and J shed 1 base, with 23 bases lying between them. The CDR3 is 19 amino acids. Germline V gene sequence: CDR1 SQVTM, CDR2 ANQGSEA. The CDR3 reads CSVEDLGLASHGRTDTQYF. CDR3 in DNA: TGCAGCGTTGAAGATCTGGGGCTAGCGTCACACGGGCGCACAGATACGCAGTATTTT.

This clonotype occurred many times. The V and J genes are TRBV29-1 and TRBJ2-3; D perhaps matches TRBD1 (6 bases). The V and J ends lost 6 bases and 5 bases respectively, with 12 bases between them. Per the germline V gene, CDR1 is SQVTM and CDR2 is ANQGSEA. This CDR3 comprises 12 residues. The CDR3, as DNA: TGCAGCGTCCCCAGAGGGGGAGATACGCAGTATTTT. Its translation is CSVPRGGDTQYF.

CDR3 in DNA: TGCAGCGTGGGGGGGCAGGGCGCCTACAATGAGCAGTTCTTC. Translated: CSVGGQGAYNEQFF. The chain has TRBV29-1 and TRBJ2-1, with D tentatively TRBD2 (7 bases). Per germline, CDR1 SQVTM and CDR2 ANQGSEA. V was cut by 6 bases and J by 2 bases, with 14 bases left in between. The CDR3 contains 14 residues.

The chain recombines TRBV20-1 with TRBJ2-2; D unclear. CDR3 length equals 13 residues. V dropped 6 bases and J dropped 7 bases, with 15 bases sitting between them. Germline lookup yields CDR1 DFQATT and CDR2 SNEGSKA (reference sequence). For the CDR3, the DNA is TGCAGTGCAACCGACCCCTTCGGCGGGGAGCTGTTTTTT. Residues: CSATDPFGGELFF.